The rows below give T cell receptor beta chains drawn from one sample of a study of OX40 agonist ivuxolimab in advanced cancers. The table came from immunoSEQ multiplex PCR; TCRdb's copy has only in-frame clones and leaves some out. The data show some 38,000 clones, around nine tenths seen once. The starting material was CD4+ or CD8+ T cells sorted from blood, obtained in a trial of the OX40 agonist ivuxolimab. These receptors all come from an adult with an advanced solid tumor such as melanoma, head and neck, liver or kidney cancer. Both conserved end residues are part of each CDR3.

J: TRBJ2-5; V: TRBV9; CDR3: CASSVFGTKEETQYF
J: TRBJ2-7; V: TRBV5-1; CDR3: CASSLVQVSGEQYF
J: TRBJ2-1; V: TRBV27; CDR3: CASSPRLGSYNEQFF
J: TRBJ1-4; V: TRBV7-2; CDR3: CASSLVPGRGEKLFF
J: TRBJ2-1; V: TRBV5-1; CDR3: CASSLGSYNEQFF
J: TRBJ1-2; V: TRBV27; CDR3: CASSSWTGSPYGYTF
J: TRBJ2-2; V: TRBV27; CDR3: CASTALAGAFTGELFF
J: TRBJ2-6; V: TRBV27; CDR3: CASTFTGPGANVLTF
J: TRBJ1-5; V: TRBV5-1; CDR3: CASSLQGEQPQHF
J: TRBJ1-3; V: TRBV9; CDR3: CASTRGYSGNTIYF
J: TRBJ2-7; V: TRBV10-2; CDR3: CATKSEWGSNSYEQYF
J: TRBJ2-7; V: TRBV2; CDR3: CASRAGQGGYEQYF
J: TRBJ2-7; V: TRBV9; CDR3: CASSVDVRDGPYEQYF
J: TRBJ2-2; V: TRBV5-1; CDR3: CASSDTGTANTGELFF
J: TRBJ2-1; V: TRBV5-1; CDR3: CASSLGLRAFF
J: TRBJ1-4; V: TRBV5-1; CDR3: CASGLGRAEEKLFF
J: TRBJ1-1; V: TRBV10-1; CDR3: CASSTRTGTEAFF
J: TRBJ1-2; V: TRBV7-9; CDR3: CASSLMAGDYGYTF
J: TRBJ1-2; V: TRBV18; CDR3: CASSPLPGQGYYGYTF
J: TRBJ2-3; V: TRBV5-1; CDR3: CASRVGTGSTDTQYF
J: TRBJ2-3; V: TRBV5-3; CDR3: CARNAGQGRYF
J: TRBJ1-2; V: TRBV7-2; CDR3: CASSLAPPGTENGYTF
J: TRBJ2-5; V: TRBV11-2; CDR3: CASAPSRGQETQYF
J: TRBJ1-1; V: TRBV5-1; CDR3: CASSLGQGRIRTEAFF
J: TRBJ2-1; V: TRBV2; CDR3: CASSERAVNYNEQFF
J: TRBJ1-2; V: TRBV10-3; CDR3: CAISSDSLTYGYTF
J: TRBJ2-7; V: TRBV4-1; CDR3: CASSQSTGTTYEQYF
J: TRBJ1-2; V: TRBV10-3; CDR3: CAILQPSYGYTF
J: TRBJ2-1; V: TRBV19; CDR3: CASSLPGTRDEQFF
J: TRBJ2-2; V: TRBV29-1; CDR3: CSARQGGNTGELFF
J: TRBJ2-7; V: TRBV16; CDR3: CASSQSSGVEQYF
J: TRBJ2-7; V: TRBV6-1; CDR3: CASKGGHEQYF
J: TRBJ2-7; V: TRBV6-1; CDR3: CASSDYGTADYEQYF
J: TRBJ1-6; V: TRBV11-2; CDR3: CASRRRTLRINSPLHF
J: TRBJ1-2; V: TRBV19; CDR3: CASSIDRRQSNYGYTF
J: TRBJ2-7; V: TRBV11-2; CDR3: CASRPIYGQGAGEQYF
J: TRBJ1-1; V: TRBV2; CDR3: CASSPAGIMNTEAFF
J: TRBJ2-7; V: TRBV11-2; CDR3: CASSLAPQGVYEQYF
J: TRBJ2-2; V: TRBV7-3; CDR3: CASSPGAANTGELFF
J: TRBJ2-1; V: TRBV11-2; CDR3: CAIGSNEQFF
J: TRBJ2-7; V: TRBV7-2; CDR3: CASSFWTTGTSYEQYF
J: TRBJ2-7; V: TRBV15; CDR3: CATSSLTGGFYEQYF
J: TRBJ2-2; V: TRBV5-1; CDR3: CASSPTSANTGELFF
J: TRBJ2-7; V: TRBV10-1; CDR3: CASRGGCEQYF
J: TRBJ2-7; V: TRBV11-2; CDR3: CASSFLAGSYEQYF
J: TRBJ2-1; V: TRBV7-2; CDR3: CASSPPRWAGEQFF
J: TRBJ2-7; V: TRBV10-1; CDR3: CASSEGGIDEQYF
J: TRBJ2-5; V: TRBV6-5; CDR3: CASSYAGTGAATQYF
J: TRBJ1-4; V: TRBV19; CDR3: CASSRDRAGEKLFF
J: TRBJ2-3; V: TRBV10-3; CDR3: CAIKALAASTDTQYF
J: TRBJ2-2; V: TRBV9; CDR3: CASSARQGAVAGELFF
J: TRBJ2-2; V: TRBV15; CDR3: CATSRDYGGGGGELFF
J: TRBJ1-3; V: TRBV11-2; CDR3: CASSLEAGSGNTIYF
J: TRBJ1-3; V: TRBV9; CDR3: CASSPRTGIGNTIYF
J: TRBJ1-2; V: TRBV15; CDR3: CATSSPNYGYTF
J: TRBJ2-2; V: TRBV18; CDR3: CASSPPTSAGELFF
J: TRBJ1-5; V: TRBV7-9; CDR3: CASSSGQWDQPQHF
J: TRBJ2-4; V: TRBV7-9; CDR3: CASSPSPSKNIQYF